The 18 T cell receptor beta chains in this list originate from one sample, sequenced in a study of T cell responses to AZD1222 COVID-19 vaccine (dated by TCRdb to about 2021). Taken with the paper, the label for time point translates to: about 28 days (+/-7) after the second vaccine dose. The receptor library was made with the immunoSEQ multiplex PCR assay. Here the immuneACCESS table is served through TCRdb, limited to in-frame sequences with V and J called. Missing clones are a known gap in these copies; in checked studies unresolved V genes cover under half, and the rest lacks a known reason. Present in this sample are more than 85,000 clones, roughly 90% of which were seen just once. The ten top clones hold roughly 15% of the sample. The material was peripheral blood, obtained 28 days after the second AZD1222 dose. These receptors came from an adult who received the AZD1222 COVID-19 vaccine.

The chain employs TRBV29-1 and TRBJ1-1; D not certain. Trimming cost V 2 bases and J 2 bases, with 9 bases left between them. The length of the CDR3 is 13 residues. CDR1 and CDR2 from the germline V gene are SQVTM and ANQGSEA. CDR3 region: CSVEKDANTEAFF. The DNA for the CDR3 is TGCAGCGTTGAAAAAGACGCTAACACTGAAGCTTTCTTT.

V is TRBV3-1 (or the pseudogene TRBV3-2) and J is TRBJ2-1, with D perhaps given as TRBD1 or TRBD2 (5 bases each). This CDR3 spans 14 amino acids. The germline V and J ends were trimmed by 3 bases and 9 bases, with 15 bases remaining between them. Germline lookup yields CDR1 LGHDT and CDR2 YNNKEL (reference sequence). CDR3 nucleotide sequence: TGTGCCAGCAGCCACCCGGGGCCATCTAGTGAGCAGTTCTTC. The encoded protein is CASSHPGPSSEQFF.

The rearrangement joins TRBV2 to TRBJ1-6, with TRBD1 as a possible D gene (5 bases). V lost 7 bases to trimming and J lost 8 bases, with 15 bases between them. The germline V gene has CDR1 SNHLY and CDR2 FYNNEI. CDR3 length: 14 residues. CDR3 coding DNA: TGTGCCAGCAAGCGAGGGGTGGGGGATTCACCCCTCCACTTT. As protein: CASKRGVGDSPLHF.

This sequence joins TRBV6-5 and TRBJ1-6; 10 bases map to TRBD1. The V segment lost 8 bases and the J segment 9 bases; nucleotides outside the gene matches: 10. The CDR3 has 15 residues. CDR1 is MNHEY, CDR2 SVGAGI, per germline. CDR3 loop: CASRTKTGGPSPLHF. As DNA, the CDR3 is TGTGCCAGCCGTACCAAGACAGGGGGCCCTTCACCCCTCCACTTT.

The chain couples TRBV5-8 to TRBJ2-5; the D gene is possibly TRBD1 (6 bases). The CDR3 is 15 residues long. Trimming shortened V by 6 bases and J by 2 bases, and 17 bases separated the two germline ends. Germline loops: CDR1 SGHTS, CDR2 YDEGEE. This chain's CDR3 is CASTLRTELQETQYF. The CDR3 DNA reads as TGTGCCAGCACCTTAAGGACAGAACTTCAAGAGACCCAGTACTTC.

Here the CDR3 DNA reads TGTGCCAGCAGCGAAGTTCCAGGGGACTCTGGAAACACCATATATTTT. Encoded protein: CASSEVPGDSGNTIYF. V usage is TRBV3-1 (or the pseudogene TRBV3-2) and J usage is TRBJ1-3; D possibly corresponds to TRBD1 (6 bases). This CDR3 is 16 amino acids long. Germline CDR1 is LGHDT and CDR2 is YNNKEL (reference sequence). Trimming removed 5 bases from V and 0 bases from J, with 14 bases in between.

This chain links TRBV19 with TRBJ2-3, with D possibly being TRBD1 (6 bases). Germline V lookup: CDR1 LNHDA, CDR2 SQIVND (reference sequence). The CDR3 is made up of 15 amino acids. Trimming shortened V by 5 bases and J by 0 bases, and 12 bases separated the two germline ends. CDR3 loop: CASSLRGRSTDTQYF. CDR3 DNA: TGTGCCAGTAGTCTCAGGGGCCGAAGCACAGATACGCAGTATTTT. Filled out from reference TRBV19 and TRBJ2-3, the complete variable domain reads DGGITQSPKYLFRKEGQNVTLSCEQNLNHDAMYWYRQDPGQGLRLIYYSQIVNDFQKGDIAEGYSVSREKKESFPLTVTSAQKNPTAFYLCASSLRGRSTDTQYFGPGTRLTVL.

The rearrangement joins TRBV6-5 to TRBJ1-3, with D unclear. Deletions cut 4 bases from V and 3 bases from J, with 4 bases between. The CDR3 is made up of 12 amino acids. The germline V gene has CDR1 MNHEY and CDR2 SVGAGI. This CDR3 reads CASSSGGNTIYF. The CDR3 DNA is TGTGCCAGCAGTTCCGGTGGAAACACCATATATTTT.

The CDR3 loop is CASSLREDTEAFF. DNA for the CDR3: TGTGCCAGCAGCCTCAGGGAGGACACTGAAGCTTTCTTT. The rearrangement links TRBV7-8 to TRBJ1-1, with D perhaps matching TRBD1 (5 bases). Between the trimmed V and J ends, which lost 5 bases and 3 bases, there was a span of 10 bases. The CDR3 covers 13 residues. CDR1 is SGHVS, CDR2 FQNEAQ, per germline.

This clone is a singleton in its sample. The chain carries TRBV27 and TRBJ1-1; 7 positions agree with TRBD1. Germline V CDR1 and CDR2: MNHEY, SMNVEV (reference sequence). With V trimmed by 6 bases and J by 4 bases, 17 bases remained unmatched. This CDR3 has 17 amino acids. DNA for the CDR3: TGTGCCAGCAGACGGACGCCGGCCGGGACAGCAAGCACTGAAGCTTTCTTT. Encoded protein: CASRRTPAGTASTEAFF.

The V call is TRBV5-4, the J call TRBJ2-1, with 10 bases matching TRBD2. Per the germline V gene, CDR1 is SGHNT and CDR2 is YYREEE (reference sequence). The CDR3 totals 16 residues. V was clipped by 0 bases and J by 3 bases; unmatched bases: 3. CDR3 DNA sequence: TGTGCCAGCAGCTTGGATGGACTAGCGGTCTACAATGAGCAGTTCTTC. The encoded protein is CASSLDGLAVYNEQFF. The complete variable domain, with remaining parts taken from reference TRBV5-4 and TRBJ2-1, reads ETGVTQSPTHLIKTRGQQVTLRCSSQSGHNTVSWYQQALGQGPQFIFQYYREEENGRGNFPPRFSGLQFPNYSSELNVNALELDDSALYLCASSLDGLAVYNEQFFGPGTRLTVL.

The V gene is TRBV5-1, the J gene TRBJ2-7; 12 nucleotides match TRBD2. CDR1 and CDR2 from the germline V gene are SGHRS and YFSETQ. J was trimmed by 6 bases and V by 2 bases; bases with no gene match: 6. CDR3 length: 15 amino acids. The CDR3 DNA reads as TGCGCCAGCAGCTTAGATCCTAGCGGGAGGGCCGAGCAGTACTTC. Amino acid sequence: CASSLDPSGRAEQYF.

The V call is TRBV19, the J call TRBJ1-5, with a weak D call TRBD1 (5 bases). V gave up 1 base and J gave up 2 bases, with 12 bases separating them. Germline CDR1 is LNHDA and CDR2 is SQIVND (reference sequence). There are 16 residues in the CDR3. The CDR3 region is CASSIGASGRNQPQHF. The CDR3 nucleotides are TGTGCCAGTAGTATAGGGGCTTCAGGGCGCAATCAGCCCCAGCATTTT.

The chain employs TRBV11-1 and TRBJ2-1; D perhaps matches TRBD1 (6 bases). Trimming cost V 7 bases and J 9 bases, with 22 bases left between them. Per germline, CDR1 SGHAT and CDR2 FQDESV (reference sequence). The CDR3 totals 15 residues. This chain's CDR3 is CASTPSGTMVGEQFF. The CDR3 DNA reads as TGTGCCAGCACCCCAAGTGGGACAATGGTAGGTGAGCAGTTCTTC.

The J gene is TRBJ2-7, the V gene TRBV5-5; possibly TRBD2 for D (6 bases). The V gene lost 4 bases and the J gene lost 1 base, with 15 bases spanning the gap. CDR1 is SGHKS and CDR2 is YYEKEE in the germline V gene (reference sequence). CDR3 length equals 15 residues. The CDR3 sequence is CASSPERGGSYEQYF. The DNA of the CDR3 is TGTGCCAGCAGCCCCGAAAGGGGAGGATCCTACGAGCAGTACTTC.

The V and J genes are TRBV24-1 and TRBJ1-2; D unresolved. The CDR3 runs 11 residues. With 10 bases removed from V and 7 bases from J, the gap between germline ends came to 12 bases. CDR1 KGHDR and CDR2 SFDVKD come from the germline V gene. The CDR3 reads CATAGRRGYTF. CDR3 DNA: TGTGCCACAGCAGGAAGGCGTGGCTACACCTTC.

In DNA, the CDR3 is TGTGCCAGCAGCCGGACAGAGAACACTGAAGCTTTCTTT. Amino acids: CASSRTENTEAFF. J is TRBJ1-1 and V is TRBV6-6; D is possibly TRBD1 (6 bases). Trimming removed 6 bases at V and 1 base at J, with 9 bases between. The CDR3 length is 13 residues. Looked up from germline, CDR1 is MNHNY and CDR2 is SVGAGI (reference sequence).

V usage is TRBV27 and J usage is TRBJ1-2; D is possibly TRBD1 (6 bases). V was shortened by 2 bases and J by 8 bases, with 15 bases between the two germline ends. The CDR3 is made up of 14 amino acids. The germline V gene encodes CDR1 MNHEY and CDR2 SMNVEV (reference sequence). CDR3 sequence reads: CASSLERGAQGYTF. The CDR3 region has the DNA TGTGCCAGCAGTTTAGAGCGGGGGGCGCAAGGCTACACCTTC.